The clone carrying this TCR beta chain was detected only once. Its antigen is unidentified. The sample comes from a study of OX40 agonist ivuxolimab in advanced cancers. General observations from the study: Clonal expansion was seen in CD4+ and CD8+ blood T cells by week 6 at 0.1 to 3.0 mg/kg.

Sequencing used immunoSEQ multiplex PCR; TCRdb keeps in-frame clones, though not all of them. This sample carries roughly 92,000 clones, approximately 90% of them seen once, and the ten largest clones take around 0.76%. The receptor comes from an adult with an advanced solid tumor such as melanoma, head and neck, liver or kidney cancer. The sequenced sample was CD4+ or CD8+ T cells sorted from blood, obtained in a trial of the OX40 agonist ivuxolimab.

DNA for the CDR3: TGTGCCAGTCGACACCGAGGGATGTCGAACACCGGGGAGCTGTTTTTT. This encodes CASRHRGMSNTGELFF. This chain connects TRBV19 to TRBJ2-2; tentative D call: TRBD2 (5 bases). The CDR3 totals 16 residues. V shed 8 bases and J shed 0 bases, with 16 bases lying between them. CDR1 is LNHDA and CDR2 is SQIVND in the germline V gene (reference sequence).